This TCR beta chain was recorded in a study of T cell responses to AZD1222 COVID-19 vaccine. Study observations and caveats: Only a handful of AZD1222 recipients tested seropositive at baseline. White British donors predominated, females outnumbered males, and clonal diversity was possibly underestimated.

TCRdb's table, derived via immunoSEQ multiplex PCR, lists solely in-frame clones and lacks some. The data show approximately 89,000 clones, about 88% seen once. On this clone itself: Antigen: not known.

Deletions cut 0 bases from V and 4 bases from J, with 1 base between. The CDR3 has 12 residues. Germline lookup yields CDR1 MNHEY and CDR2 SVGEGT. J is TRBJ2-1 and V is TRBV6-2 or TRBV6-3; D gene uncertain. The sequencing used peripheral blood, collected on day 0 of AZD1222 vaccination. The receptor was derived from an adult in good health. CDR3 nucleotides: TGTGCCAGCAGTTACTCGTACAATGAGCAGTTCTTC. This sequence encodes CASSYSYNEQFF.